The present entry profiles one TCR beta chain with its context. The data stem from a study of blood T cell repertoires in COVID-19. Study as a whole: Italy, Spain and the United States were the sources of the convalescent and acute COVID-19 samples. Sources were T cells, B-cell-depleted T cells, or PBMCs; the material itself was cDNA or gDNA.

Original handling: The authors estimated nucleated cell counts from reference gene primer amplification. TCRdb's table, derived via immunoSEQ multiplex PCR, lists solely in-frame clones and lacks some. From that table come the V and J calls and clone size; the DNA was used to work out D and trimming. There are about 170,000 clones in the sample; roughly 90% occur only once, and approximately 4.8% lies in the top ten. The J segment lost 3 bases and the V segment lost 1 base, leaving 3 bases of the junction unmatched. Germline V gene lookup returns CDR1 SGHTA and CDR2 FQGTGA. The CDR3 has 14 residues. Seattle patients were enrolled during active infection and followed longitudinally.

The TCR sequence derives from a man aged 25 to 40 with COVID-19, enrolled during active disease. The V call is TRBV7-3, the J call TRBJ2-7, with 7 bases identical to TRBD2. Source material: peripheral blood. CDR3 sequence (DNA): TGTGCCAGCAGCTTAAGCGGGAGTATCTACGAGCAGTACTTC. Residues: CASSLSGSIYEQYF. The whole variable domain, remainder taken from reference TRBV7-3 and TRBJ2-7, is GAGVSQTPSNKVTEKGKYVELRCDPISGHTALYWYRQSLGQGPEFLIYFQGTGAADDSGLPNDRFFAVRPEGSVSTLKIQRTERGDSAVYLCASSLSGSIYEQYFGPGTRLTVT.